This TCR beta chain was captured in a study of blood T cell repertoires in COVID-19. Study summary: The study drew acute and convalescent COVID-19 samples from the United States, Italy and Spain. T cells, B-cell-depleted T cells, or PBMCs supplied cDNA or gDNA.

The length of the CDR3 is 15 residues. V lost 0 bases and J 3 bases, leaving 12 bases between the germline ends. From germline, CDR1 is LGHNT and CDR2 FRNRAP. Per the authors' pipeline: Nucleated cell number was recorded as an estimate derived from reference gene primer amplification. Profiling relied on immunoSEQ multiplex PCR, and the TCRdb table lists in-frame clones only, not all of them. The V and J calls and clone size come from that table; D and trimming were worked out from the DNA. Of 200,000 to 300,000 clones listed, 75% to 85% are singletons. The sample comprised peripheral blood. The chain uses TRBV12-5 and TRBJ2-7; unclear D gene. The receptor was derived from a woman aged 55-69 years with active or convalescent COVID-19. The CDR3: CASGLVLERNYEQYF. CDR3 sequence (DNA): TGTGCTAGTGGTTTGGTACTGGAGCGAAACTACGAGCAGTACTTC.